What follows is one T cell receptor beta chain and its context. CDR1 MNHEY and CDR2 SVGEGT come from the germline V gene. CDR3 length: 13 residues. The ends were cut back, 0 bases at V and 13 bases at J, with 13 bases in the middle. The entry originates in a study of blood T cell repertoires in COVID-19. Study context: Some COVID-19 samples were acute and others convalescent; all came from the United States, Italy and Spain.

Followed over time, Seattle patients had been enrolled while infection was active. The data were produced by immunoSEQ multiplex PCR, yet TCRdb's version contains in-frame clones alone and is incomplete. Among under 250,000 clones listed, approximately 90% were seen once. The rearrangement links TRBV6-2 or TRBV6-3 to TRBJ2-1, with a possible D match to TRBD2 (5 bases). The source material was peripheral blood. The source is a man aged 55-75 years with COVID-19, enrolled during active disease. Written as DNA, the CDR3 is TGTGCCAGCAGTTACTCTACTAGTCTGGAACAGTTCTTC. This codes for CASSYSTSLEQFF.